This is a list of T cell receptor beta chains from one sample in a study of cytomegalovirus exposure and HLA in healthy donors. Libraries were prepared by immunoSEQ multiplex PCR; TCRdb keeps only in-frame clonotypes and omits some of them. The table shows roughly 150,000 clones, with about 86% occurring only once. Sample: PBMCs. These receptors originate from a woman younger than 30 in good health and CMV-seronegative. The conserved cysteine and the conserved F or W are not part of the CDR3 here. A clone size is listed for some rows: how often the clone was seen (once, few, many), or a class if it is expanded.

ASSQVSYTEAF . TRBV4-1
ASSQLVRVGGLAGGNRHEQY once TRBV4-3
ASSPRVTSARNEQF . TRBV18
ASSLLAGSYNEQF . TRBV11-2
ASSIRTGKSGYT . TRBV19
ASSVAGKNSPLH . TRBV9
ASSTQFGSYNEQF . TRBV19
ASSYTTARPQH . TRBV5-6
ASSGPRGRATEAF . TRBV27
ASSFLTSGRTYNEQF . TRBV27
ASSQREGPDTQY . TRBV4-1
ARVGTGSRTEAF . TRBV5-3
ASSLEQGAYNEQF . TRBV5-1
ASSKADGTGVPNSNQPQH . TRBV21-1
ASSLGVSDEKLF . TRBV5-1
AGSLSRTANTEAF . TRBV27
AGRQESSYEQY . TRBV5-8
ASSQGDYYGYT few TRBV14
ASSLTANNEQF . TRBV5-6
ASSQTGAVVNGYT . TRBV14
ASSPGGTGNTIY . TRBV18
ASSQVILGGIYGYT . TRBV4-3
ASMAGGRALAF . TRBV27
ASSSYRNTEAF . TRBV5-4
ASSETGGLNYGYT once TRBV6-1
TSSLTSSPGQKLQVEKLF . TRBV1
ASSSGTLQETQY . TRBV5-1
ASSSTGGYSYEQY . TRBV27
ASSKSSYEQY few TRBV27
ASSLGGPREGPNEQF few TRBV4-3